A selection of T cell receptor beta chains follows, all from one sample in a study of blood T cells in healthy people across ages. TCRdb processed the 5' RACE reads anew with MiXCR; each CDR3 protein has one entry. The sample shows about a million distinct CDR3 sequences, roughly 51% of them seen only once. Sequences were obtained from blood. All receptors derive from a woman aged 55-75 years in good health. Each CDR3 is given with its conserved first and last residue. The order of the fields is D gene, clone size, CDR3 length, J gene, V gene, CDR3 protein, CDR3 DNA. D genes are given only for firm matches. Rows may omit the clone size; those that give it use once, few, many or a size class.

>NA|many|12|TRBJ1-6|TRBV4-2
CASREKGSPLHF
TGTGCCAGCAGGGAAAAGGGGTCACCCCTCCACTTT
>NA|NA|15|TRBJ2-1|TRBV7-9
CASSLSGDSYNEQFF
TGTGCCAGCAGCCTCAGCGGAGACTCCTACAATGAGCAGTTCTTC
>TRBD1|NA|14|TRBJ2-7|TRBV11-1
CASSLATGLSEQYF
TGTGCCAGCAGCTTGGCGACAGGGTTATCCGAGCAGTACTTC
>TRBD1|NA|16|TRBJ2-1|TRBV19
CASSNPHTGANNEQFF
TGTGCCAGTAGTAATCCCCATACAGGGGCCAACAATGAGCAGTTCTTC
>NA|NA|14|TRBJ2-3|TRBV27
CASSSTISTDTQYF
TGTGCCAGCAGTTCAACCATCTCCACAGATACGCAGTATTTT
>NA|few|12|TRBJ2-7|TRBV7-9
CASSLGGTEQYF
TGTGCCAGCAGCTTAGGGGGAACCGAGCAGTACTTC
>NA|few|13|TRBJ2-7|TRBV12-3/TRBV12-4
CASRGSASYEQYF
TGTGCCAGCAGGGGGTCAGCGAGCTACGAGCAGTACTTC
>NA|NA|14|TRBJ1-4|TRBV7-2
CASSFTPGGEKLFF
TGTGCCAGCAGCTTTACCCCAGGCGGAGAAAAACTGTTTTTT
>NA|many|14|TRBJ2-3|TRBV9
CASSTPGTTDTQYF
TGTGCCAGCAGCACCCCCGGGACCACAGATACGCAGTATTTT
>NA|NA|14|TRBJ2-7|TRBV5-5
CASSLADSSYEQYF
TGTGCCAGCAGCTTGGCGGACAGCTCCTACGAGCAGTACTTC